One sample yielded the 21 T cell receptor beta chains listed below, sequenced in a study of shared clonotypes between healthy human individuals. Sequencing used immunoSEQ multiplex PCR; TCRdb keeps in-frame clones, though not all of them. Of about 1 million clones in the sample, around 74% were seen once. Specimen: memory CD4+ T cells sorted from blood. Specified subset: CD45RA-negative fraction. Receptor source: a man between 18 and 29 years old in good health.

The J gene is TRBJ2-3, the V gene TRBV6-5, with 9 bases that match TRBD2. With 6 bases clipped from V and 4 bases from J, the junction kept 8 bases outside the gene matches. The CDR3 has 15 amino acids. The germline V gene encodes CDR1 MNHEY and CDR2 SVGAGI. The CDR3 bases are TGTGCCAGCAGCGGGAGCGGGAGGCAAGCAGATACGCAGTATTTT. This encodes CASSGSGRQADTQYF.

The chain is built from TRBV11-3 and TRBJ1-4; 11 bases line up with TRBD1. Losses at the gene ends were 7 bases for V and 0 bases for J; bases not matched to a gene: 7. The V gene's germline CDR1 is SGHNT and CDR2 YENEEA. This CDR3 has 17 residues. Here the CDR3 reads CASTWTGGAPTNEKLFF. The CDR3 coding sequence is TGTGCCAGCACCTGGACAGGGGGCGCCCCAACTAATGAAAAACTGTTTTTT.

The chain carries TRBV25-1 and TRBJ1-5, with D maybe TRBD1 (6 bases). Germline V gene lookup returns CDR1 MGHDK and CDR2 SYGVNS. Between the trimmed V and J ends, which lost 8 bases and 3 bases, there was a span of 11 bases. This CDR3 contains 13 residues. The CDR3 DNA reads as TGTGCCAGCTCCACAGGGTACAATCAGCCCCAGCATTTT. Protein: CASSTGYNQPQHF.

The chain is built from TRBV7-3 and TRBJ1-1, with unresolved D. In germline, CDR1 is SGHTA, CDR2 FQGTGA. Trimming took 5 bases from V and 5 from J, leaving 15 bases between them. The CDR3 length is 14 residues. CDR3 DNA: TGTGCCAGCAGCCCTGCGGGAGGGTTAACTGAAGCTTTCTTT. It encodes CASSPAGGLTEAFF.

The chain recombines TRBV29-1 with TRBJ1-2; TRBD1 agrees at 7 bases. The germline CDR1 and CDR2 sequences are SQVTM and ANQGSEA. V gave up 4 bases and J gave up 2 bases; unmatched junction bases: 4. This CDR3 has 13 amino acids. CDR3 in DNA: TGCAGCGTTGGTAGCAGGGGGAACTATGGCTACACCTTC. This translates into CSVGSRGNYGYTF.

V gene TRBV30 combines with J gene TRBJ2-5; TRBD1 agrees at 9 bases. The CDR3 sequence is 14 residues long. V lost 0 bases, J lost 5 bases, and 4 bases stayed unmatched. The germline CDR1 and CDR2 sequences are GTSNPN and SVGIG (reference sequence). The CDR3 DNA is TGTGCCTGGAGTGTTACAGGGGGCAGGGAGACCCAGTACTTC. This sequence encodes CAWSVTGGRETQYF.

J is TRBJ1-2 and V is TRBV30, with unresolved D. Trimming stripped 2 bases from V and 4 bases from J, with 11 bases between. Germline V CDR1 and CDR2: GTSNPN, SVGIG (reference sequence). There are 13 residues in the CDR3. CDR3 DNA sequence: TGTGCCTGGAGTAGGACCTCGGGCTATGGCTACACCTTC. This encodes CAWSRTSGYGYTF.

The CDR3: CATSGGAGGPSSYEQYF. In nucleotides, the CDR3 is TGTGCCACCTCCGGGGGAGCGGGGGGGCCTAGCTCCTACGAGCAGTACTTC. This chain connects TRBV10-3 to TRBJ2-7, with 10 bases matching TRBD2. Germline V gene sequence: CDR1 ENHRY, CDR2 SYGVKD. V lost 10 bases and J lost 0; bases outside the gene matches: 15. This CDR3 spans 17 amino acids.

The genes are TRBV5-6 and TRBJ2-5, with TRBD2 as a possible D gene (5 bases). This CDR3 region has 13 residues. V dropped 0 bases and J dropped 7 bases, with 10 bases sitting between them. Germline V gives CDR1 SGHDT, CDR2 YYEEEE. The DNA of the CDR3 is TGTGCCAGCAGCTTGGACGTCCGGGGGACCCAGTACTTC. Its protein product is CASSLDVRGTQYF.

The rearrangement links TRBV6-1 to TRBJ1-2; TRBD1 agrees at 11 bases. Germline V gene lookup returns CDR1 MNHNS and CDR2 SASEGT. V shed 6 bases, J shed 8 bases, and the junction held 11 bases outside the gene matches. This CDR3 has 15 amino acids. DNA of the CDR3: TGTGCCAGCAGGTCGGCAGGACAGGGGGCGGGAGGCTACACCTTC. It is translated as CASRSAGQGAGGYTF.

The chain carries TRBV6-5 and TRBJ2-7, with 12 bases identical to TRBD1. J lost 2 bases, V lost 4 bases, and 3 bases had no gene match. The CDR3 covers 15 residues. The germline V gene encodes CDR1 MNHEY and CDR2 SVGAGI. CDR3 region: CASSSGTGGPYEQYF. In DNA form, the CDR3 reads TGTGCCAGCAGTTCCGGGACAGGGGGCCCCTACGAGCAGTACTTC.

This chain links TRBV18 with TRBJ2-7; D gene unclear. The ends were cut back, 3 bases at V and 0 bases at J, with 15 bases in the middle. Germline CDR1 is KGHSH and CDR2 is LQKENI. CDR3 size: 16 residues. The DNA for the CDR3 is TGTGCCAGCTCACCCCAAAGGACGGCTAGCTCCTACGAGCAGTACTTC. Translated: CASSPQRTASSYEQYF.

The genes are TRBV29-1 and TRBJ1-2; 7 bases are a match to TRBD1. The germline V gene encodes CDR1 SQVTM and CDR2 ANQGSEA. This CDR3 has 11 amino acids. J was trimmed by 8 bases and V by 4 bases; bases with no gene match: 4. CDR3 loop: CSVVTGDGYTF. DNA of the CDR3: TGCAGCGTTGTAACAGGGGACGGCTACACCTTC.

The V call is TRBV30, the J call TRBJ2-3, with D perhaps matching TRBD1 or TRBD2 (6 bases each). The germline V and J ends were trimmed by 5 bases and 1 base, with 13 bases remaining between them. The CDR3 is made up of 14 amino acids. Germline V CDR1 and CDR2: GTSNPN, SVGIG (reference sequence). CDR3 protein: CAWGGGLGTDTQYF. DNA for the CDR3: TGTGCCTGGGGTGGGGGGCTTGGCACAGATACGCAGTATTTT.

J is TRBJ1-6 and V is TRBV30; 9 bases are shared with TRBD1. The CDR3 is made up of 15 amino acids. V trimming: 3 bases; J trimming: 7 bases; junction bases outside the gene matches: 7. CDR1 and CDR2 from the germline V gene are GTSNPN and SVGIG (reference sequence). CDR3 nucleotides: TGTGCCTGGAGCACCAAGACAGGGGGGAATTCACCCCTCCACTTT. Translated, it gives CAWSTKTGGNSPLHF.

This clone was seen a few times. The chain links TRBV18 to TRBJ1-1, with TRBD1 as a possible D gene (5 bases). The V gene lost 5 bases and the J gene lost 3 bases, with 10 bases spanning the gap. Germline CDR1 reads KGHSH; CDR2 reads LQKENI. CDR3 length equals 13 residues. The CDR3 reads CASSWDGYTEAFF. The CDR3 DNA is TGTGCCAGCTCATGGGACGGTTACACTGAAGCTTTCTTT.

The CDR3 region has the DNA TGCGAACCCTTTGGGACAGAGAACACTGAAGCTTTCTTT. It specifies CEPFGTENTEAFF. The chain employs TRBV4-3 and TRBJ1-1; TRBD1 matches at 7 bases. Germline V lookup: CDR1 LGHNA, CDR2 YSLEER. The CDR3 contains 13 residues.

V usage is TRBV6-6 and J usage is TRBJ1-1; D is perhaps TRBD1 (5 bases). V lost 1 base to trimming and J lost 6 bases, with 18 bases between them. CDR1 MNHNY and CDR2 SVGAGI come from the germline V gene (reference sequence). This CDR3 has 16 amino acids. The CDR3 sequence: CASSYFRVRQGPEAFF. CDR3 bases: TGTGCCAGCAGTTACTTCAGGGTGCGGCAAGGTCCTGAAGCTTTCTTT.

V and J are TRBV6-1 and TRBJ2-3, with D perhaps matching TRBD1 (5 bases). CDR3 size: 11 residues. Deletions cut 8 bases from V and 5 bases from J, with 8 bases between. Per germline, CDR1 MNHNS and CDR2 SASEGT. CDR3 DNA: TGTGCCAGCGGGGCCTTAGATACGCAGTATTTT. Encoded protein: CASGALDTQYF.

On this clone: The sample carries other DNA sequences with the same CDR3. This sequence joins TRBV7-9 and TRBJ1-1; D perhaps matches TRBD1 (5 bases). Germline V gene data show CDR1 as SEHNR and CDR2 as FQNEAQ (reference sequence). This CDR3 spans 13 amino acids. V was pared by 3 bases and J by 5 bases, with 10 bases between. In nucleotides, the CDR3 is TGTGCCAGCAGCTTGGGGGAGGGGACTGAAGCTTTCTTT. It encodes CASSLGEGTEAFF.

Points on this clone: Other DNA sequences within the sample encode an identical CDR3. This chain links TRBV7-6 with TRBJ1-1; a weak D match, TRBD1 (5 bases). V was clipped by 0 bases and J by 1 base, with 6 bases between them. The CDR3 is 14 residues long. CDR1 and CDR2 from the germline V gene are SGHVS and FNYEAQ. This chain's CDR3 is CASSLAGGNTEAFF. As DNA, the CDR3 is TGTGCCAGCAGCTTAGCGGGGGGGAACACTGAAGCTTTCTTT.